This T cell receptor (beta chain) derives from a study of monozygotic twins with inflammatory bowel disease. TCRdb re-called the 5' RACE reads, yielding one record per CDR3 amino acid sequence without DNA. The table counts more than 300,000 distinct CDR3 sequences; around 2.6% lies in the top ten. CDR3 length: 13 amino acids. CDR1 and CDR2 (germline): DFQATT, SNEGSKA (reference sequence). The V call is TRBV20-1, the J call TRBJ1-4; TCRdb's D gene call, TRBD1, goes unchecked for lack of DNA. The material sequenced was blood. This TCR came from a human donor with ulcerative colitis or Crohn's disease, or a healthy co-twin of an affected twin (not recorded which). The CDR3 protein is CSARAQGSEKLFF.